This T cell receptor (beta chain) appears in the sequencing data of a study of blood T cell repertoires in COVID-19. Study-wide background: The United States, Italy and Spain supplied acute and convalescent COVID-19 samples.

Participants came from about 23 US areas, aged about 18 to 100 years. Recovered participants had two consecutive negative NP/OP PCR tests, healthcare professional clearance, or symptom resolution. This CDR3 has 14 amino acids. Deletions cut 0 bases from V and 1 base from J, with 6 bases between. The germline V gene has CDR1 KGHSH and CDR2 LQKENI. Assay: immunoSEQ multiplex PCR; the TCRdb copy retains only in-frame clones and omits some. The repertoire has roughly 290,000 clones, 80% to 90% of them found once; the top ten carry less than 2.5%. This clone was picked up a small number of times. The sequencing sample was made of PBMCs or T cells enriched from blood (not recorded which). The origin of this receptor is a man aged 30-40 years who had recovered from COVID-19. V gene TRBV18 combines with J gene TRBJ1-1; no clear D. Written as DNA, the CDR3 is TGTGCCAGCTCACCACCAGGAGGGAACACTGAAGCTTTCTTT. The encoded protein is CASSPPGGNTEAFF. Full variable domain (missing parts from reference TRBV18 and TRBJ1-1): NAGVMQNPRHLVRRRGQEARLRCSPMKGHSHVYWYRQLPEEGLKFMVYLQKENIIDESGMPKERFSAEFPKEGPSILRIQQVVRGDSAAYFCASSPPGGNTEAFFGQGTRLTVV.